The 13 T cell receptor beta chains reported below all come from one sample, sequenced in a study of naive and memory T cell subsets. An equimolar mix of two oligonucleotides served as the beta constant-region primer for TRBC1 and TRBC2. Nested alpha and beta constant-region primers with the SP2 primer drove four PCR rounds on ligated cDNA. From the UMI-ligation and nested PCR reads, TCRdb called clonotypes with MiXCR, one entry per CDR3 protein. The sample lists about 120,000 distinct CDR3 sequences; about 36% were seen once. The sequenced material came from central memory CD4+ T cells from blood. Every receptor here comes from a human donor in good health.

This clonotype is classed as medium-sized. V usage is TRBV11-2 and J usage is TRBJ2-7; 9 bases match TRBD1. V dropped 1 base and J dropped 4; count of bases not matched to a gene: 8. This CDR3 region has 16 residues. Germline CDR1 SGHAT, CDR2 FQNNGV. The CDR3 is CASSLAAGQGQYEQYF. The CDR3 nucleotides read TGTGCCAGCAGCTTAGCTGCGGGACAGGGACAATACGAGCAGTACTTC. Combining the CDR3 with reference TRBV11-2 and TRBJ2-7 gives the whole variable domain EAGVAQSPRYKIIEKRQSVAFWCNPISGHATLYWYQQILGQGPKLLIQFQNNGVVDDSQLPKDRFSAERLKGVDSTLKIQPAKLEDSAVYLCASSLAAGQGQYEQYFGPGTRLTVT.

This clonotype has only one observation. V is TRBV28 and J is TRBJ2-7, with TRBD1 as a possible D gene (5 bases). The CDR3 contains 15 residues. Between the trimmed V and J ends, which lost 3 bases and 4 bases, there was a span of 16 bases. Germline V CDR1 and CDR2: MDHEN, SYDVKM. CDR3 DNA sequence: TGTGCCAGCAGTTTGACACCCCGCAGGGCGTACGAGCAGTACTTC. Amino acid sequence: CASSLTPRRAYEQYF.

This chain uses TRBV25-1 with TRBJ1-6, with D unresolved. The CDR3 has 14 amino acids. Trimming took 3 bases from V and 7 from J, leaving 10 bases between them. Germline CDR1 is MGHDK and CDR2 is SYGVNS. CDR3 sequence: CASSDQRMNSPLHF. DNA of the CDR3: TGTGCCAGCAGTGACCAGCGAATGAATTCACCCCTCCACTTT.

The chain couples TRBV15 to TRBJ2-1; 8 bases map to TRBD2. This CDR3 has 15 residues. The germline V gene encodes CDR1 LNHNV and CDR2 YYDKDF (reference sequence). The junction had 5 bases not matched to a gene; V was cut back by 2 bases and J by 5 bases. The CDR3 coding sequence is TGTGCCACCAGCAGACCGGGACTAGGACACAATGAGCAGTTCTTC. As protein: CATSRPGLGHNEQFF.

J is TRBJ1-5 and V is TRBV12-3 or TRBV12-4, with D possibly TRBD1 on 6 matching bases. This CDR3 is 14 amino acids long. V lost 2 bases and J lost 6, with 11 bases in between. The CDR3 region has the DNA TGTGCCAGCAGTTTAAACAGGGAACGTCAGCCCCAGCATTTT. This codes for CASSLNRERQPQHF.

This clonotype came up many times. J is TRBJ2-5 and V is TRBV15, with TRBD1 matching over 7 bases. The CDR3 is made up of 16 amino acids. The V gene's germline CDR1 is LNHNV and CDR2 YYDKDF (reference sequence). With 0 bases clipped from V and 5 bases from J, the junction kept 9 bases outside the gene matches. The DNA for the CDR3 is TGTGCCACCAGCAGAGATGGGCAGGGGGTTACGGAGACCCAGTACTTC. Encoded protein: CATSRDGQGVTETQYF. The entire variable domain, with the rest obtained from reference TRBV15 and TRBJ2-5, is as follows: DAMVIQNPRYQVTQFGKPVTLSCSQTLNHNVMYWYQQKSSQAPKLLFHYYDKDFNNEADTPDNFQSRRPNTSFCFLDIRSPGLGDTAMYLCATSRDGQGVTETQYFGPGTRLLVL.

The chain is built from TRBV19 and TRBJ1-1, with D possibly being TRBD1 (6 bases). CDR1 LNHDA and CDR2 SQIVND come from the germline V gene (reference sequence). V was pared by 2 bases and J by 7 bases, with 14 bases between. This CDR3 contains 14 residues. CDR3 sequence reads: CASSINGGASEAFF. The CDR3 region has the DNA TGTGCCAGTAGTATAAATGGGGGCGCGAGTGAAGCTTTCTTT. The full variable domain, in which reference TRBV19 and TRBJ1-1 provide the parts outside the CDR3, is DGGITQSPKYLFRKEGQNVTLSCEQNLNHDAMYWYRQDPGQGLRLIYYSQIVNDFQKGDIAEGYSVSREKKESFPLTVTSAQKNPTAFYLCASSINGGASEAFFGQGTRLTVV.

The V and J genes are TRBV18 and TRBJ2-5; D gene ambiguous. Germline CDR1 KGHSH, CDR2 LQKENI. V gave up 2 bases and J gave up 4 bases, with 8 bases separating them. The CDR3 extends over 13 amino acids. For the CDR3, the DNA is TGTGCCAGCTCACCAGTTGGTGGAGAGACCCAGTACTTC. Its protein product is CASSPVGGETQYF.

This clonotype appeared a single time. This chain connects TRBV5-4 to TRBJ2-7; 8 bases align to TRBD1. V lost 7 bases and J lost 2; bases outside the gene matches: 5. The CDR3 spans 13 residues. The germline gives CDR1 SGHNT, CDR2 YYREEE (reference sequence). The CDR3 here is CASGKQGAYEQYF. CDR3 in DNA: TGTGCCAGCGGAAAACAGGGGGCCTACGAGCAGTACTTC.

This clonotype was counted between two and nine times. DNA of the CDR3: TGTGCCAGCAGGCAAGCGGTGAACACAGATACGCAGTATTTT. Residues: CASRQAVNTDTQYF. The rearrangement links TRBV28 to TRBJ2-3, with a tentative D call TRBD2 (5 bases). Germline V gives CDR1 MDHEN, CDR2 SYDVKM. V lost 6 bases and J 2 bases, leaving 12 bases between the germline ends. The length of the CDR3 is 14 residues.

This clonotype has just a few counts. This chain links TRBV20-1 with TRBJ2-1; TRBD1 might be the D (5 bases). Germline V CDR1 and CDR2: DFQATT, SNEGSKA (reference sequence). CDR3 length equals 15 residues. The V gene lost 5 bases and the J gene lost 5 bases, with 19 bases spanning the gap. CDR3 DNA sequence: TGCAGTGCTGGTAACAGGCCCCTAAGGGACAATGAGCAGTTCTTC. Translation: CSAGNRPLRDNEQFF.

CDR3 sequence (DNA): TGCGCCAGCACACCAACCGCGGCGCTAGCGGGAGGGAATGAGCAGTTCTTC. The encoded protein is CASTPTAALAGGNEQFF. The rearrangement uses TRBV5-1 and TRBJ2-1; 12 bases fit TRBD2. V lost 6 bases to trimming and J lost 7 bases; unmatched junction nucleotides: 14. Germline V gives CDR1 SGHRS, CDR2 YFSETQ. This CDR3 is 17 amino acids long.

The gene calls are TRBV4-3 and TRBJ2-6, with 8 bases aligning to TRBD2. This CDR3 spans 18 amino acids. Germline loops: CDR1 LGHNA, CDR2 YSLEER. V shed 1 base, J shed 0 bases, and the junction held 5 bases outside the gene matches. The CDR3 DNA is TGCGCCAGCAGCCAAGCTGCAGCGGGGGACTCTGGGGCCAACGTCCTGACTTTC. Amino acids: CASSQAAAGDSGANVLTF.